This T cell receptor beta chain was identified during a study of tumor-infiltrating lymphocytes in primary liver carcinoma. Broader study findings: Bulk unsorted material prevented CD4+ and CD8+ repertoire comparison. Against blood, tumors held a significantly higher top-250-clone fraction (p = 0.039).

With a constant-region primer, TCR beta cDNA was made from 450 to 650 ng of total RNA. Libraries covering TCR beta were generated through three nested multiplex PCR rounds (using a slightly modified ARM-PCR). TCRdb re-called the multiplex PCR reads with MiXCR, one entry per CDR3 protein. The repertoire has nearly 200,000 distinct CDR3 sequences, 65% of them found once; the top ten carry 6% to 8.5%. RNA was extracted from whole blood without cell sorting, alongside germline DNA. To note about this clonotype: The antigen is not known.

The material sequenced was peripheral blood. The source is a woman aged 55-69 years with primary liver carcinoma and hepatitis B virus infection.

This chain's CDR3 is CASSHVILATLRRDEQFF. The CDR3 DNA reads TGCGCCAGCAGCCATGTGATTCTAGCGACTCTCCGTCGCGATGAGCAGTTCTTC. The rearrangement uses TRBV4-1 and TRBJ2-1, with D perhaps TRBD2 (6 bases). CDR1 MGHRA and CDR2 YSYEKL come from the germline V gene. The CDR3 runs 18 residues. Deletions cut 3 bases from V and 8 bases from J, with 26 bases between.